The sequence of this T cell receptor (beta chain) was determined in a study of CD8+CD57+ T cells in acquired aplastic anemia. Regarding the study as a whole: Nearly 30 CD8+ CDR3 sequences were shared between patients and controls.

CDR3 and TCR beta VDJ profiling relied on a genomic DNA template. TCRdb used MiXCR to reprocess the reads, holding one entry per CDR3 protein. Of just over 450,000 distinct CDR3 sequences listed, over 25% are singletons. Patients chosen for sequencing had CD8+CD57+ cells that had expanded, as shown by flow cytometry. As a group, the patients uniformly had severe acquired aplastic anemia. The ends lost 5 bases at V and 1 base at J; junction bases unmatched: 8. CDR1 is DFQATT, CDR2 SNEGSKA, per germline (reference sequence). The CDR3 contains 16 residues. Details on this clonotype: Its antigen is still unknown.

This sequence joins TRBV20-1 and TRBJ2-1, with 10 bases fitting TRBD2. The sequence was collected from a human donor with aplastic anemia. Sequencing used sorted CD4+, CD8+, or CD8+CD57+ T cells (not recorded which) from PBMCs. CDR3 DNA: TGCAGTGCTCCTCCCTCTAGCGGGGGTTCCTACAATGAGCAGTTCTTC. This gives the protein CSAPPSSGGSYNEQFF.